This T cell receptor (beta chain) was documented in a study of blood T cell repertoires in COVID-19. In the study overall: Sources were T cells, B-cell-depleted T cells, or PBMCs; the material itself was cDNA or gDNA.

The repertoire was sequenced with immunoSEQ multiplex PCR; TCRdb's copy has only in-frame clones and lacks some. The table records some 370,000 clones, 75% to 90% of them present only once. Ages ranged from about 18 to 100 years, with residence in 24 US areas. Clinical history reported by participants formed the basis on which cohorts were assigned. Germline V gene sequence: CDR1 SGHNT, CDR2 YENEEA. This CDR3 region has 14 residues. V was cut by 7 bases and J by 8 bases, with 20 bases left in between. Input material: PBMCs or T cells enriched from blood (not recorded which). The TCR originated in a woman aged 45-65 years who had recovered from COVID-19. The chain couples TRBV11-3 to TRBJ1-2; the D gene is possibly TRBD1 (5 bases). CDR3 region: CASTPKGGAGGYTF. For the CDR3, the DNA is TGTGCCAGCACGCCCAAGGGAGGGGCTGGCGGCTACACCTTC.